Below are 30 T cell receptor beta chains sequenced from a single sample in a study of T cell responses to AZD1222 COVID-19 vaccine. Generated by immunoSEQ multiplex PCR, the TCRdb table keeps only in-frame clones and is missing some. The sample has about 130,000 clones; more than 75% are singletons. The sample in question was peripheral blood, obtained on day 0 of AZD1222 vaccination. The origin of the receptors is an adult in good health.

CDR3 DNA: TGTGCCAGCAGCTTGCAGGGGGCTGTCTCTGAAGCTTTCTTT. Its protein product is CASSLQGAVSEAFF. The chain employs TRBV11-1 and TRBJ1-1; the match to TRBD1 covers 8 bases. CDR3 length: 14 amino acids. The V gene's germline CDR1 is SGHAT and CDR2 FQDESV (reference sequence). With V trimmed by 3 bases and J by 6 bases, 6 bases remained unmatched.

The chain has TRBV30 and TRBJ2-3; D is undetermined. Trimming cost V 2 bases and J 0 bases, with 3 bases left between them. There are 12 residues in the CDR3. CDR1 GTSNPN and CDR2 SVGIG come from the germline V gene (reference sequence). The CDR3 DNA sequence: TGTGCCTGGAGTCGGAGCACAGATACGCAGTATTTT. The encoded protein is CAWSRSTDTQYF.

This rearrangement joins TRBV9 to TRBJ1-5, with unresolved D. The CDR3 is made up of 13 amino acids. Germline V gene data show CDR1 as SGDLS and CDR2 as YYNGEE. Trimming shortened V by 3 bases and J by 4 bases, and 8 bases separated the two germline ends. The CDR3 reads CASSASVNQPQHF. The CDR3, as DNA: TGTGCCAGCAGCGCCTCTGTGAATCAGCCCCAGCATTTT.

CDR3 DNA: TGTGCCAGCAGCAAAACGCCGACAGTCATACATAGTCTAAATCAGCCCCAGCATTTT. Protein product: CASSKTPTVIHSLNQPQHF. V gene TRBV21-1 combines with J gene TRBJ1-5; the DNA was not compared with TRBD1, the D call given in the table. TRBV21-1 is an annotated pseudogene. The CDR3 has 19 residues.

The chain is built from TRBV7-9 and TRBJ1-2; 9 bases agree with TRBD1. This CDR3 region has 15 residues. J was trimmed by 6 bases and V by 0 bases; bases with no gene match: 5. Germline CDR1 reads SEHNR; CDR2 reads FQNEAQ (reference sequence). The CDR3 region has the DNA TGTGCCAGCAGCTTAGCGCTCGGACAGGGGAATGGCTACACCTTC. Amino acid sequence: CASSLALGQGNGYTF. The variable domain in full, completed from reference TRBV7-9 and TRBJ1-2, reads DTGVSQNPRHKITKRGQNVTFRCDPISEHNRLYWYRQTLGQGPEFLTYFQNEAQLEKSRLLSDRFSAERPKGSFSTLEIQRTEQGDSAMYLCASSLALGQGNGYTFGSGTRLTVV.

This sequence joins TRBV5-1 and TRBJ2-3; TRBD1 might be the D (6 bases). Germline CDR1 is SGHRS and CDR2 is YFSETQ. This CDR3 spans 15 amino acids. Trimming took 4 bases from V and 0 from J, leaving 12 bases between them. Here the CDR3 reads CASSASGTSTDTQYF. The CDR3 nucleotides read TGCGCCAGCAGCGCCTCCGGGACAAGCACAGATACGCAGTATTTT.

V gene TRBV9 combines with J gene TRBJ1-2, with D maybe TRBD1 (5 bases). The CDR3 consists of 15 residues. Germline lookup yields CDR1 SGDLS and CDR2 YYNGEE. V lost 4 bases and J lost 4, with 17 bases in between. The CDR3 reads CASSPLGTTGYGYTF. The DNA of the CDR3 is TGTGCCAGCAGCCCACTAGGGACTACGGGCTATGGCTACACCTTC.

This clone was observed a few times. This chain links TRBV14 with TRBJ1-2; D not resolved. CDR3 length equals 15 residues. V shed 8 bases and J shed 3 bases, with 19 bases lying between them. The germline V gene encodes CDR1 SGHDN and CDR2 FVKESK. The CDR3 protein is CASGPDQARYYGYTF. The CDR3 DNA follows: TGTGCCAGCGGACCGGACCAGGCCAGGTACTATGGCTACACCTTC.

The chain couples TRBV28 to TRBJ1-2; 8 bases line up with TRBD1. The CDR3 is made up of 15 amino acids. With V trimmed by 6 bases and J by 8 bases, 14 bases remained unmatched. Germline CDR1 and CDR2: MDHEN and SYDVKM. CDR3 region: CASSPGQGRRKGYTF. In nucleotides, the CDR3 is TGTGCCAGCAGCCCCGGACAGGGAAGGAGAAAAGGCTACACCTTC.

This chain links TRBV14 with TRBJ1-1; D is undetermined. V gave up 2 bases and J gave up 5 bases, with 9 bases separating them. The CDR3 sequence is 13 residues long. CDR1 and CDR2 (germline): SGHDN, FVKESK. The CDR3 region has the DNA TGTGCCAGCAGCCAATGGGGAGGTACTGAAGCTTTCTTT. It specifies CASSQWGGTEAFF.

This clone was counted a single time. The genes are TRBV7-2 and TRBJ2-7, with 7 bases aligning to TRBD2. Germline V gene lookup returns CDR1 SGHTA and CDR2 FQGNSA. The junction had 5 bases not matched to a gene; V was cut back by 1 base and J by 5 bases. The CDR3 length is 14 residues. The CDR3 protein is CASSLGGGGDEQYF. DNA of the CDR3: TGTGCCAGCAGCTTAGGCGGGGGAGGAGACGAGCAGTACTTC.

The rearrangement links TRBV29-1 to TRBJ1-1, with D hard to call. The V end was cut by 7 bases, the J end by 0 bases, with 15 bases between. Germline CDR1 and CDR2: SQVTM and ANQGSEA. The CDR3 is 14 amino acids. The CDR3 sequence is CSAPNGQLNTEAFF. The CDR3, as DNA: TGCAGCGCCCCAAATGGGCAGCTGAACACTGAAGCTTTCTTT.

V and J are TRBV18 and TRBJ2-5; 7 bases line up with TRBD1. The CDR3 covers 14 residues. Looked up from germline, CDR1 is KGHSH and CDR2 is LQKENI. V shed 4 bases, J shed 5 bases, and the junction held 7 bases outside the gene matches. The CDR3 protein is CASSRNRGSETQYF. DNA of the CDR3: TGTGCCAGCTCACGAAACAGGGGATCGGAGACCCAGTACTTC.

This chain uses TRBV19 with TRBJ1-1, with D possibly TRBD1 on 5 matching bases. This CDR3 spans 14 amino acids. Trimming shortened V by 3 bases and J by 4 bases, and 12 bases separated the two germline ends. CDR1 LNHDA and CDR2 SQIVND come from the germline V gene (reference sequence). CDR3 bases: TGTGCCAGTAGTATTTTGGACATCACCACTGAAGCTTTCTTT. It specifies CASSILDITTEAFF.

V is TRBV7-2 and J is TRBJ1-2; D not resolved. The CDR3 has 14 residues. From germline, CDR1 is SGHTA and CDR2 FQGNSA. V was cut by 2 bases and J by 1 base, with 8 bases left in between. CDR3 residues: CASSLSPGNYGYTF. The CDR3 coding sequence is TGTGCCAGCAGCTTAAGCCCGGGTAACTATGGCTACACCTTC.

The rearrangement joins TRBV6-4 to TRBJ1-5; 7 bases are a match to TRBD1. This CDR3 is 16 amino acids long. CDR1 and CDR2 (germline): MRHNA, SNTAGT. The trim removed 4 bases at V and 5 bases at J, leaving 11 bases unmatched. The chain's CDR3 is CASSVPGRDSYQPQHF. The CDR3, as DNA: TGTGCCAGCAGTGTCCCGGGCCGGGACAGTTATCAGCCCCAGCATTTT.

The chain is built from TRBV10-1 and TRBJ1-2; D ambiguous. This CDR3 has 12 residues. From germline, CDR1 is WNHNN and CDR2 SYGVQD (reference sequence). V was clipped by 7 bases and J by 6 bases, with 12 bases between them. CDR3 region: CASTSGEDGYTF. CDR3 nucleotide sequence: TGCGCCAGCACCTCAGGAGAAGATGGCTACACCTTC.

V usage is TRBV5-4 and J usage is TRBJ2-2; weak D call: TRBD1 (5 bases). The CDR3 has 15 amino acids. Germline V gene sequence: CDR1 SGHNT, CDR2 YYREEE (reference sequence). V lost 1 base and J lost 3, with 10 bases in between. In nucleotides, the CDR3 is TGTGCCAGCAGCTTGCCCAGGGCTCACACCGGGGAGCTGTTTTTT. Translation gives CASSLPRAHTGELFF.

The genes are TRBV29-1 and TRBJ1-2; D is ambiguous. The CDR3 spans 10 residues. CDR1 and CDR2 from the germline V gene are SQVTM and ANQGSEA. Trimming took 4 bases from V and 8 from J, leaving 8 bases between them. The chain's CDR3 is CSVGPEGYTF. The CDR3 DNA is TGCAGCGTTGGTCCTGAAGGCTACACCTTC.

The rearrangement links TRBV27 to TRBJ1-6; D remains unclear. V lost 3 bases and J lost 4, with 1 base in between. Germline V CDR1 and CDR2: MNHEY, SMNVEV (reference sequence). The CDR3 has 12 residues. The CDR3 here is CASSLYNSPLHF. The CDR3, as DNA: TGTGCCAGCAGTTTGTATAATTCACCCCTCCACTTT.

This clone has only one observation. This rearrangement joins TRBV6-6 to TRBJ2-3; D gene uncertain. This CDR3 spans 11 amino acids. Trimming took off 5 bases at V and 2 bases at J, with 2 bases between the two ends. Germline V gene sequence: CDR1 MNHNY, CDR2 SVGAGI (reference sequence). This chain's CDR3 is CASSNTDTQYF. CDR3 nucleotides: TGTGCCAGCAGTAACACAGATACGCAGTATTTT.

The rearrangement uses TRBV24-1 and TRBJ2-2, with 11 bases identical to TRBD1. Germline V gene lookup returns CDR1 KGHDR and CDR2 SFDVKD. The CDR3 has 17 residues. With V trimmed by 0 bases and J by 7 bases, 6 bases remained unmatched. This chain's CDR3 is CATSDLIGQGAVGELFF. In nucleotides, the CDR3 is TGTGCCACCAGTGATTTGATCGGACAGGGGGCGGTCGGGGAGCTGTTTTTT.

This clone appeared a few times. The V gene is TRBV28, the J gene TRBJ1-6; 7 nucleotides align to TRBD1. The germline gives CDR1 MDHEN, CDR2 SYDVKM. V dropped 0 bases and J dropped 7; count of bases not matched to a gene: 9. The CDR3 loop spans 17 amino acids. Written as DNA, the CDR3 is TGTGCCAGCAGTTTATGGACAAGGGGGCTAGGGAATTCACCCCTCCACTTT. Protein sequence: CASSLWTRGLGNSPLHF.

A remark on this clone: Other DNA sequences of this sample code for an identical CDR3. The gene calls are TRBV28 and TRBJ1-5; D possibly corresponds to TRBD1 (5 bases). CDR1 and CDR2 (germline): MDHEN, SYDVKM. The length of the CDR3 is 12 residues. The V end was cut by 2 bases, the J end by 6 bases, with 5 bases between. The CDR3 here is CASSLRGQPQHF. CDR3 in DNA: TGTGCCAGCAGTTTAAGGGGTCAGCCCCAGCATTTT.

V gene TRBV5-1 combines with J gene TRBJ1-6; tentative D call: TRBD1 (6 bases). V was shortened by 3 bases and J by 9 bases, with 19 bases between the two germline ends. This CDR3 contains 16 residues. Germline CDR1 and CDR2: SGHRS and YFSETQ. The chain's CDR3 is CASSSSPLRGTSPLHF. CDR3 coding DNA: TGCGCCAGCAGCTCCTCGCCCCTCAGGGGTACTTCACCCCTCCACTTT.

The rearrangement links TRBV28 to TRBJ1-3; D call uncertain. Trimming pared 3 bases from V and 4 bases from J, leaving 16 bases between. Germline V CDR1 and CDR2: MDHEN, SYDVKM. The CDR3 has 16 amino acids. CDR3 in amino acids: CASSFDRRSTGNTIYF. CDR3 in DNA: TGTGCCAGCAGTTTCGACCGCCGCTCAACAGGAAACACCATATATTTT.

V is TRBV11-2 and J is TRBJ1-4; a possible D gene is TRBD1 (5 bases). Trimming pared 2 bases from V and 7 bases from J, leaving 17 bases between. This CDR3 has 16 residues. The germline gives CDR1 SGHAT, CDR2 FQNNGV. The CDR3 spells CASSLNGRGSGEKLFF. The DNA for the CDR3 is TGTGCCAGCAGCTTAAACGGGAGGGGTTCGGGTGAAAAACTGTTTTTT.

The chain has TRBV27 and TRBJ1-1; no clear D. The V end was cut by 6 bases, the J end by 1 base, with 15 bases between. Germline-derived CDR1 and CDR2 are MNHEY and SMNVEV (reference sequence). The length of the CDR3 is 15 residues. The CDR3 loop is CASSEYPTENTEAFF. For the CDR3, the DNA is TGTGCCAGCAGCGAATATCCAACAGAGAACACTGAAGCTTTCTTT.

The CDR3 reads CASSLQTGDYGYTF. The CDR3 DNA reads TGCGCCAGCAGCTTACAGACAGGGGACTATGGCTACACCTTC. The chain recombines TRBV5-1 with TRBJ1-2; 8 nucleotides match TRBD1. The CDR3 is 14 residues long. Trimming took 2 bases from V and 3 from J; bases not matched to a gene: 3. Per the germline V gene, CDR1 is SGHRS and CDR2 is YFSETQ.

This chain joins TRBV18 and TRBJ2-7; D gene ambiguous. Germline V gives CDR1 KGHSH, CDR2 LQKENI. V shed 2 bases and J shed 2 bases, with 10 bases lying between them. This CDR3 comprises 14 residues. In DNA, the CDR3 is TGTGCCAGCTCACCATTTTTAGGAACCTACGAGCAGTACTTC. Encoded protein: CASSPFLGTYEQYF.